What follows is one T cell receptor beta chain and its context. Its specificity is not known. This entry is derived from a study of OX40 agonist ivuxolimab in advanced cancers. Study summary: Every 2 weeks, ivuxolimab was infused into the patients intravenously at between 0.01 and 10 mg/kg. Study observations and caveats: Expanded peripheral T-cell antigen specificity went undetermined. Certain nonresponders likewise exhibited a low normalized T-cell clonal expansion.

V lost 1 base and J 4 bases, leaving 8 bases between the germline ends. Germline V gene lookup returns CDR1 SEHNR and CDR2 FQNEAQ (reference sequence). The CDR3 runs 14 residues. Generated by immunoSEQ multiplex PCR, the TCRdb table keeps only in-frame clones and is missing some. The sample includes approximately 68,000 clones, around 83% seen only once; the top ten take 6% to 8%. Sequenced here: CD4+ or CD8+ T cells sorted from blood, sampled in a trial of the OX40 agonist ivuxolimab. J is TRBJ2-1 and V is TRBV7-9; D possibly corresponds to TRBD2 (5 bases). The receptor's source is an adult with an advanced solid tumor such as melanoma, head and neck, liver or kidney cancer. CDR3 DNA sequence: TGTGCCAGCAGCTTAGATACGGGATACAATGAGCAGTTCTTC. As protein: CASSLDTGYNEQFF. Using reference TRBV7-9 and TRBJ2-1 for the parts outside the CDR3, the full variable domain is DTGVSQNPRHKITKRGQNVTFRCDPISEHNRLYWYRQTLGQGPEFLTYFQNEAQLEKSRLLSDRFSAERPKGSFSTLEIQRTEQGDSAMYLCASSLDTGYNEQFFGPGTRLTVL.